A single sample gave rise to the 23 T cell receptor beta chains below, sequenced in a study of T cell responses to AZD1222 COVID-19 vaccine. Sequencing used immunoSEQ multiplex PCR; TCRdb keeps in-frame clones, though not all of them. Among 120,000 or so clones listed, 90% were seen once. The input for sequencing was peripheral blood, taken on day 0 of AZD1222 vaccination. Every receptor here comes from an adult in good health.

Comment on this clone: Other DNA sequences of this sample code for an identical CDR3. CDR3 in amino acids: CASSLGSLNTEAFF. The CDR3 region has the DNA TGCGCCAGCAGCTTGGGGAGTTTGAACACTGAAGCTTTCTTT. V and J are TRBV5-1 and TRBJ1-1, with D hard to call. CDR1 is SGHRS, CDR2 YFSETQ, per germline. Trimming removed 0 bases at V and 0 bases at J, with 6 bases between. The CDR3 covers 14 residues.

V gene TRBV7-9 combines with J gene TRBJ2-1; 11 bases align to TRBD2. The trim removed 4 bases at V and 7 bases at J, leaving 6 bases unmatched. Per germline, CDR1 SEHNR and CDR2 FQNEAQ (reference sequence). The CDR3 totals 15 residues. CDR3: CASSSRLAGRNEQFF. The DNA for the CDR3 is TGTGCCAGCAGCTCCAGACTAGCGGGACGAAATGAGCAGTTCTTC. Complete variable domain (other parts from reference TRBV7-9 and TRBJ2-1): DTGVSQNPRHKITKRGQNVTFRCDPISEHNRLYWYRQTLGQGPEFLTYFQNEAQLEKSRLLSDRFSAERPKGSFSTLEIQRTEQGDSAMYLCASSSRLAGRNEQFFGPGTRLTVL.

The chain has TRBV27 and TRBJ2-2; D might be TRBD2 (6 bases). Germline V gene sequence: CDR1 MNHEY, CDR2 SMNVEV (reference sequence). The length of the CDR3 is 13 residues. V was cut by 6 bases and J by 3 bases, with 8 bases left in between. CDR3: CASRTSHTGELFF. CDR3 sequence (DNA): TGTGCCAGCAGGACTAGTCACACCGGGGAGCTGTTTTTT.

This chain uses TRBV9 with TRBJ2-1; 8 nucleotides align to TRBD2. The trim removed 0 bases at V and 6 bases at J, leaving 8 bases unmatched. Germline V gene lookup returns CDR1 SGDLS and CDR2 YYNGEE. This CDR3 region has 16 residues. The CDR3 region has the DNA TGTGCCAGCAGCGTAGCTACGGGGGGGTTCGGCAATGAGCAGTTCTTC. It is translated as CASSVATGGFGNEQFF.

The chain joins TRBV7-9 to TRBJ1-3, with 8 nucleotides matching TRBD1. CDR3 length: 16 amino acids. The trim removed 5 bases at V and 8 bases at J, leaving 14 bases unmatched. Germline values: CDR1 SEHNR, CDR2 FQNEAQ (reference sequence). DNA for the CDR3: TGTGCCAGCAGCCCGAGTCCAGGGGGCACGGGGGACACCATATATTTT. It is translated as CASSPSPGGTGDTIYF. The whole variable domain, remainder taken from reference TRBV7-9 and TRBJ1-3, is DTGVSQNPRHKITKRGQNVTFRCDPISEHNRLYWYRQTLGQGPEFLTYFQNEAQLEKSRLLSDRFSAERPKGSFSTLEIQRTEQGDSAMYLCASSPSPGGTGDTIYFGEGSWLTVV.

The rearrangement links TRBV5-1 to TRBJ2-2, with 12 bases fitting TRBD2. Germline CDR1 reads SGHRS; CDR2 reads YFSETQ. V was pared by 4 bases and J by 2 bases, with 3 bases of the junction left unmatched. This CDR3 spans 16 amino acids. CDR3 sequence (DNA): TGCGCCAGCAGCCCAGGACTAGCGGGAAACACCGGGGAGCTGTTTTTT. This codes for CASSPGLAGNTGELFF.

The rearrangement uses TRBV29-1 and TRBJ1-5, with 7 positions matching TRBD1. The V and J ends lost 6 bases and 4 bases, in that order; junction bases with no gene match: 3. The CDR3 length is 12 residues. CDR1 is SQVTM, CDR2 ANQGSEA, per germline. CDR3 sequence (DNA): TGCAGCGTCGTGACAGGGAATCAGCCCCAGCATTTT. Amino acids: CSVVTGNQPQHF. The variable domain in full, with the rest retrieved from reference TRBV29-1 and TRBJ1-5, is SAVISQKPSRDICQRGTSLTIQCQVDSQVTMMFWYRQQPGQSLTLIATANQGSEATYESGFVIDKFPISRPNLTFSTLTVSNMSPEDSSIYLCSVVTGNQPQHFGDGTRLSIL.

The chain couples TRBV6-5 to TRBJ2-1; 7 bases fit TRBD1. V was pared by 5 bases and J by 8 bases, with 9 bases of the junction left unmatched. CDR3 length: 14 residues. Per germline, CDR1 MNHEY and CDR2 SVGAGI. This CDR3 reads CASSLDRVYDEQFF. The CDR3 bases are TGTGCCAGCAGTCTAGACAGGGTGTACGATGAGCAGTTCTTC.

In DNA form, the CDR3 reads TGTGCCAGCAGCTTAGCTCCTAGCGGGAGCGTTGGCGCAGATACGCAGTATTTT. Its protein is CASSLAPSGSVGADTQYF. The chain employs TRBV7-2 and TRBJ2-3; TRBD2 aligns across 10 bases. Trimming took 0 bases from V and 4 from J; bases not matched to a gene: 10. Germline CDR1 and CDR2: SGHTA and FQGNSA. The CDR3 is 18 residues long.

The rearrangement joins TRBV5-1 to TRBJ2-5; D is uncertain. This CDR3 contains 14 residues. V dropped 2 bases and J dropped 5 bases, with 13 bases sitting between them. Germline CDR1 SGHRS, CDR2 YFSETQ. Written as DNA, the CDR3 is TGCGCCAGCAGCTTAAGGTTAGGCGAGGAGACCCAGTACTTC. This encodes CASSLRLGEETQYF.

The chain recombines TRBV28 with TRBJ2-7, with unresolved D. Germline-derived CDR1 and CDR2 are MDHEN and SYDVKM. Trimming pared 6 bases from V and 0 bases from J, leaving 6 bases between. This CDR3 spans 12 amino acids. The CDR3, as DNA: TGTGCCAGCAGGGGGTCCTCCTACGAGCAGTACTTC. Its translation is CASRGSSYEQYF.

V gene TRBV28 combines with J gene TRBJ1-3; D gene unclear. Germline assignment: CDR1 MDHEN and CDR2 SYDVKM. V gave up 2 bases and J gave up 3 bases, with 8 bases separating them. The CDR3 has 14 residues. CDR3 loop: CASSLRHIGNTIYF. In nucleotides, the CDR3 is TGTGCCAGCAGTTTACGGCACATTGGAAACACCATATATTTT. Full variable domain (rest looked up from reference TRBV28 and TRBJ1-3): DVKVTQSSRYLVKRTGEKVFLECVQDMDHENMFWYRQDPGLGLRLIYFSYDVKMKEKGDIPEGYSVSREKKERFSLILESASTNQTSMYLCASSLRHIGNTIYFGEGSWLTVV.

The rearrangement links TRBV5-6 to TRBJ2-7; D gene ambiguous. Deletions cut 2 bases from V and 5 bases from J, with 14 bases between. The CDR3 consists of 14 residues. Germline lookup yields CDR1 SGHDT and CDR2 YYEEEE. In DNA, the CDR3 is TGTGCCAGCAGCTTCGTAGGCCGAAATAACGAGCAGTACTTC. It codes for CASSFVGRNNEQYF. The variable domain in full, with the rest retrieved from reference TRBV5-6 and TRBJ2-7, is DAGVTQSPTHLIKTRGQQVTLRCSPKSGHDTVSWYQQALGQGPQFIFQYYEEEERQRGNFPDRFSGHQFPNYSSELNVNALLLGDSALYLCASSFVGRNNEQYFGPGTRLTVT.

The gene calls are TRBV18 and TRBJ2-7; tentative D call: TRBD1 (6 bases). V lost 5 bases and J lost 3, with 17 bases in between. The germline CDR1 and CDR2 sequences are KGHSH and LQKENI. The CDR3 has 15 amino acids. This chain's CDR3 is CASSRTAQGDYEQYF. As DNA, the CDR3 is TGTGCCAGCTCAAGGACAGCCCAGGGAGACTACGAGCAGTACTTC.

The rearrangement joins TRBV24-1 to TRBJ2-1; 7 nucleotides line up with TRBD2. Trimming cost V 1 base and J 4 bases; bases outside gene matches: 3. The CDR3 has 15 residues. Germline assignment: CDR1 KGHDR and CDR2 SFDVKD. CDR3 sequence (DNA): TGTGCCACCAGTGATTTCCAGCGGGATTACAATGAGCAGTTCTTC. Amino acids: CATSDFQRDYNEQFF.

The chain carries TRBV10-3 and TRBJ2-7; weak D call: TRBD2 (5 bases). The ends were cut back, 7 bases at V and 2 bases at J, with 9 bases in the middle. CDR1 and CDR2 from the germline V gene are ENHRY and SYGVKD. This CDR3 spans 12 amino acids. This chain's CDR3 is CAITGEAYEQYF. Written as DNA, the CDR3 is TGTGCCATCACCGGGGAAGCCTACGAGCAGTACTTC.

In this sample, this clone turned up once. The V and J genes are TRBV5-1 and TRBJ1-2, with 10 bases matching TRBD1. Unmatched junction bases numbered 7, after V lost 4 bases and J lost 1 base. This CDR3 comprises 16 residues. CDR1 is SGHRS, CDR2 YFSETQ, per germline. The CDR3 region is CASSRGTGESNYGYTF. CDR3 nucleotides: TGCGCCAGCAGCCGGGGGACAGGGGAGAGTAACTATGGCTACACCTTC. The full variable domain, its missing parts supplied by reference TRBV5-1 and TRBJ1-2, is KAGVTQTPRYLIKTRGQQVTLSCSPISGHRSVSWYQQTPGQGLQFLFEYFSETQRNKGNFPGRFSGRQFSNSRSEMNVSTLELGDSALYLCASSRGTGESNYGYTFGSGTRLTVV.

This rearrangement joins TRBV5-8 to TRBJ2-3, with D possibly being TRBD1 (5 bases). CDR3 length equals 15 residues. The germline gives CDR1 SGHTS, CDR2 YDEGEE. Trimming took 0 bases from V and 2 from J, leaving 10 bases between them. The CDR3 region is CASSLGGANTDTQYF. The DNA of the CDR3 is TGTGCCAGCAGCTTGGGGGGCGCGAACACAGATACGCAGTATTTT.

The rearrangement links TRBV2 to TRBJ2-1; 10 bases are shared with TRBD1. Germline CDR1 and CDR2: SNHLY and FYNNEI. The junction had 12 bases not matched to a gene; V was cut back by 6 bases and J by 10 bases. The CDR3 runs 15 residues. In DNA form, the CDR3 reads TGTGCCAGCAGCGCTACCGGGACAGGGGTCAACGAGCAGTTCTTC. The encoded protein is CASSATGTGVNEQFF.

This chain links TRBV5-1 with TRBJ1-1; D not resolved. CDR3 length: 14 amino acids. Trimming cost V 3 bases and J 6 bases, with 15 bases left between them. Germline CDR1 SGHRS, CDR2 YFSETQ. The CDR3 reads CASSSDMKWAEAFF. The CDR3 DNA reads TGCGCCAGCAGCTCTGACATGAAGTGGGCTGAAGCTTTCTTT.

The chain carries TRBV24-1 and TRBJ1-5; TRBD1 might be the D (5 bases). This CDR3 has 19 amino acids. Between the trimmed V and J ends, which lost 4 bases and 0 bases, there was a span of 21 bases. Germline V lookup: CDR1 KGHDR, CDR2 SFDVKD. CDR3 coding DNA: TGTGCCACCAGTGACTACGAAGGAGGGGCTCGGTATAGCAATCAGCCCCAGCATTTT. It codes for CATSDYEGGARYSNQPQHF.

This chain uses TRBV18 with TRBJ2-5, with 7 bases fitting TRBD2. The J segment lost 7 bases and the V segment lost 5 bases, leaving 10 bases of the junction unmatched. The germline V gene has CDR1 KGHSH and CDR2 LQKENI. This CDR3 contains 14 residues. CDR3 loop: CASSLRRGKGTQYF. Written as DNA, the CDR3 is TGTGCCAGCTCATTACGGCGGGGGAAGGGGACCCAGTACTTC.

The CDR3 coding sequence is TGTGCCAGCAGCTTAAGGACGCTCACAGATACGCAGTATTTT. As protein: CASSLRTLTDTQYF. V gene TRBV7-2 combines with J gene TRBJ2-3; D is ambiguous. Per the germline V gene, CDR1 is SGHTA and CDR2 is FQGNSA. The ends were cut back, 2 bases at V and 2 bases at J, with 8 bases in the middle. This CDR3 has 14 residues.